These T cell receptor beta chains were read from a single sample in a study of blood T cells in healthy people across ages. TCRdb re-derived calls from the 5' RACE reads in MiXCR, one entry per CDR3 protein. The sample records around 900,000 distinct CDR3 sequences, 45% to 60% being singletons. The sequenced sample consisted of blood. The receptors derive from a woman aged 60-70 years in good health. Both conserved end residues are part of each CDR3. D genes are given only for firm matches. Rows may omit the clone size; those that give it use once, few, many or a size class.

J gene,D gene,V gene,clone size,CDR3 protein,CDR3 DNA
TRBJ2-1,-,TRBV7-3,-,CASSLIPTNEQFF,TGTGCCAGCAGCTTAATCCCTACCAATGAGCAGTTCTTC
TRBJ2-4,TRBD1,TRBV29-1,-,CSALDRAKVKNIQYF,TGCAGCGCGCTCGACAGGGCGAAAGTCAAAAACATTCAGTACTTC
TRBJ2-7,TRBD2,TRBV12-3/TRBV12-4,-,CASSFSVLAGSDEQYF,TGTGCCAGCAGTTTTTCAGTTCTAGCGGGATCGGACGAGCAGTACTTC
TRBJ1-6,TRBD1,TRBV6-6,-,CASSTGQGYSPLHF,TGTGCCAGCAGCACCGGACAGGGGTATTCACCCCTCCACTTT
TRBJ2-4,-,TRBV6-5,few,CASKEGLGGIQYF,TGTGCCAGCAAAGAGGGACTTGGTGGCATTCAGTACTTC
TRBJ1-4,-,TRBV10-3,-,CAISEGGYGEKLFF,TGTGCCATCAGTGAGGGGGGTTATGGCGAAAAACTGTTTTTT
TRBJ1-6,TRBD1,TRBV6-5,few,CAIGTASVSPLHF,TGTGCCATCGGGACAGCCTCTGTTTCACCCCTCCACTTT
TRBJ2-7,-,TRBV20-1,few,CSAQLPDGTYEQYF,TGCAGTGCTCAACTTCCCGACGGAACCTACGAGCAGTACTTC
TRBJ1-2,-,TRBV6-5,-,CASSYSRGAKGYTF,TGTGCCAGCAGTTACTCTAGGGGCGCGAAGGGCTACACCTTC
TRBJ2-2,-,TRBV21-1,few,CASSMRAGELFF,TGTGCCAGCAGCATGAGGGCCGGGGAGCTGTTTTTT
TRBJ1-4,-,TRBV4-1,-,CACSQDLQPIPELFF,TGCGCCTGCAGCCAAGATCTGCAGCCTATTCCAGAGCTGTTTTTT
TRBJ2-1,-,TRBV25-1,-,CASSEGTGYNEQFF,TGTGCCAGCAGTGAAGGCACAGGGTACAATGAGCAGTTCTTC
TRBJ1-2,TRBD1,TRBV29-1,few,CSVGQGDGYTF,TGCAGCGTTGGACAGGGGGACGGCTACACCTTC
TRBJ2-4,-,TRBV27,-,CASSLLGGPVPTKNIQYF,TGTGCCAGCAGTTTATTGGGGGGACCCGTGCCAACCAAAAACATTCAGTACTTC
TRBJ1-2,-,TRBV11-2,-,CASSFAQGAYGYTF,TGTGCCAGCAGCTTTGCGCAAGGGGCCTATGGCTACACCTTC
TRBJ2-1,TRBD1,TRBV12-3/TRBV12-4,-,CASSPHRGRGNEQFF,TGTGCCAGCAGTCCACACAGGGGGCGCGGGAATGAGCAGTTCTTC
TRBJ2-7,-,TRBV27,few,CASNPIQGYEQYF,TGTGCCAGCAACCCAATACAGGGTTACGAGCAGTACTTC
TRBJ2-1,-,TRBV28,-,CASSFERVRNEQFF,TGTGCCAGCAGTTTTGAGAGGGTGAGGAATGAGCAGTTCTTC
TRBJ1-6,-,TRBV4-3,-,CASSPFVHSPLHF,TGCGCCAGCAGCCCGTTCGTACATTCACCCCTCCACTTT
TRBJ1-1,-,TRBV12-3/TRBV12-4,few,CASSLAQGRVAFF,TGTGCCAGCAGTTTAGCGCAGGGCAGGGTAGCTTTCTTT
TRBJ2-7,-,TRBV4-2,-,CASSQVVTSYEQYF,TGTGCCAGCAGCCAGGTCGTGACAAGCTACGAGCAGTACTTC
TRBJ2-3,TRBD2,TRBV20-1,once,CSARDLGEGPDTQYF,TGCAGTGCTAGAGATCTTGGGGAGGGTCCAGATACGCAGTATTTT
TRBJ1-6,TRBD1,TRBV6-1,-,CASSYQYRDRSNSPLHF,TGTGCCAGCTCCTATCAATACCGGGACAGGTCTAATTCACCCCTCCACTTT
TRBJ2-7,-,TRBV16,-,CASSQPRQSYEQYF,TGTGCCAGCAGCCAACCCCGACAAAGCTACGAGCAGTACTTC
TRBJ2-7,TRBD1,TRBV4-1,few,CASSQGQGASSYEQYF,TGCGCCAGCAGCCAAGGACAGGGGGCAAGCTCCTACGAGCAGTACTTC
TRBJ2-5,-,TRBV29-1,few,CSVDRVRETQYF,TGCAGCGTTGACAGGGTGAGGGAGACCCAGTACTTC
TRBJ2-1,TRBD2,TRBV20-1,-,CSASGPSGIYEQFF,TGCAGTGCTAGCGGTCCTAGCGGGATCTATGAGCAGTTCTTC
TRBJ1-6,-,TRBV20-1,-,CSASTDSNSPLHF,TGCAGTGCTAGTACAGATTCTAATTCACCCCTCCACTTT
TRBJ1-2,-,TRBV20-1,-,CSARDKRQGGGYTF,TGCAGTGCTAGAGATAAGCGGCAGGGAGGTGGCTACACCTTC
TRBJ1-2,-,TRBV6-5,few,CASRRGVLDGYTF,TGTGCCAGCAGGAGGGGGGTCCTCGATGGCTACACCTTC
TRBJ2-1,-,TRBV11-2,-,CARSFSGNEQFF,TGTGCCCGCAGCTTCTCAGGTAATGAGCAGTTCTTC
TRBJ1-4,-,TRBV7-6,-,CASSPSQRFNEKLFF,TGTGCCAGCAGCCCGAGCCAAAGGTTTAATGAAAAACTGTTTTTT
TRBJ1-2,-,TRBV12-3/TRBV12-4,-,CASSNRVNYGYTF,TGTGCCAGCAGTAACAGGGTTAACTATGGCTACACCTTC
TRBJ2-1,TRBD1,TRBV4-1,once,CASSQPTGKSYNEQFF,TGCGCCAGCAGCCAACCGACAGGGAAATCCTACAATGAGCAGTTCTTC
TRBJ2-6,TRBD1,TRBV12-5,-,CASAPDRGNSGANVLTF,TGTGCTAGTGCCCCAGACAGGGGCAACTCTGGGGCCAACGTCCTGACTTTC
TRBJ1-6,-,TRBV4-1,-,CASSQEWGRRNSPLHF,TGCGCCAGCAGCCAAGAGTGGGGACGGAGGAATTCACCCCTCCACTTT
TRBJ1-2,-,TRBV20-1,few,CSASLGRQNYGYTF,TGCAGTGCTAGCCTGGGACGGCAAAACTATGGCTACACCTTC
TRBJ2-7,-,TRBV25-1,-,CASSEWGAGKKGSYEQYF,TGTGCCAGCAGTGAATGGGGAGCTGGGAAAAAAGGCTCCTACGAGCAGTACTTC
TRBJ2-7,TRBD2,TRBV7-2,-,CASSSSGFSYEQYF,TGTGCCAGCAGCTCTAGCGGTTTCTCCTACGAGCAGTACTTC